The rows below give T cell receptor beta chains drawn from one sample of a study of post-analysis software for immune sequencing data. From the PCR reads, TCRdb called clonotypes with MiXCR, one entry per CDR3 protein. The profile covers more than 500,000 distinct CDR3 sequences, with 34% appearing a single time and approximately 6% taken by the ten largest. Sequenced sample: blood. These receptors were obtained from a girl aged 2-17 years with multiple sclerosis. The CDR3 runs from the conserved cysteine through the conserved F or W. Clone size is shown for a subset of rows, as once, few, many or a class of expanded clone.

size	J	V	CDR3
.	TRBJ2-3	TRBV15	CATSSGTDPDTQYF
few	TRBJ2-7	TRBV20-1	CSARDIQALSSYEQYF
.	TRBJ1-1	TRBV11-2	CASSSQGHTEAFF
.	TRBJ1-5	TRBV7-9	CASSPGTALYNQPQHF
.	TRBJ1-1	TRBV29-1	CSGLGGGTEAFF
few	TRBJ1-2	TRBV7-9	CASSLESGQGGYTF
few	TRBJ1-1	TRBV7-6	CASSQKPRHLAFF
few	TRBJ2-1	TRBV7-2	CASSSHPGQPEDNEQFF
few	TRBJ2-7	TRBV28	CASNSKRAVSSYEQYF
once	TRBJ1-4	TRBV9	CASSVGQGNEKLFF
.	TRBJ1-2	TRBV20-1	CSARDRSGANYGYTF
many	TRBJ2-5	TRBV4-1	CASSLRDYRQETQYF
.	TRBJ1-4	TRBV7-9	CASSFRTGRDEKLFF
.	TRBJ1-2	TRBV5-5	CASSLEDRQSYGYTF
few	TRBJ1-5	TRBV18	CASSGTGANQPQHF
.	TRBJ2-3	TRBV4-1	CASSQERAGGDTQYF
few	TRBJ2-3	TRBV2	CATSGRGTGTQYF
once	TRBJ1-5	TRBV4-1	CASSQAYSNQPQHF
.	TRBJ2-3	TRBV20-1	CSARSDGPDTQYF